Listed here are 7 T cell receptor beta chains from one sample, sequenced in a study of human T cells and chemical hapten exposure (dated by TCRdb to the early 2020s). Library prep was done by RACE. Instrument used: NextSeq 500. TCRdb cleaned the public reads at Q25 with fastp, built clones with MiXCR and kept in-frame beta chains. Records with the same CDR3 protein are collapsed into one entry carrying the most frequent genes and DNA. Recorded for this sample are under 100,000 distinct CDR3 sequences; roughly 11% of them occurred a single time. The ten biggest clones cover more than 3% of the sample. According to the study, the label for this sample's time point signals: patch test 2, 6 weeks after DPC sensitization. Per the publication, the treatment or condition label means: therapeutic diphenylcyclopropenone sensitization with weekly scalp DPC. The source material was whole blood, sampled in connection with sensitization to the hapten diphenylcyclopropenone (DPC). Every receptor here comes from a woman aged 40 to 49 with alopecia areata. Some clones in this sample may be carry-over from other donors' samples.

In its sample, this clonotype was seen many times. The chain links TRBV12-3 or TRBV12-4 to TRBJ2-7; TRBD2 agrees at 9 bases. With 5 bases clipped from V and 4 bases from J, the junction kept 9 bases outside the gene matches. The CDR3 length is 15 residues. The CDR3 reads CASSLSGSSLYEQYF. The CDR3 coding sequence is TGTGCCAGCAGTCTTAGCGGGAGTTCGCTATACGAGCAGTACTTC.

The genes are TRBV28 and TRBJ2-1; 8 positions agree with TRBD2. Germline assignment: CDR1 MDHEN and CDR2 SYDVKM. V shed 6 bases and J 8 bases; nucleotides not matched to a gene: 3. The CDR3 consists of 12 residues. The CDR3 region has the DNA TGTGCCAGCAGCTCAGCGGGGGATGAGCAGTTCTTC. This sequence encodes CASSSAGDEQFF. Full variable domain (missing parts from reference TRBV28 and TRBJ2-1): DVKVTQSSRYLVKRTGEKVFLECVQDMDHENMFWYRQDPGLGLRLIYFSYDVKMKEKGDIPEGYSVSREKKERFSLILESASTNQTSMYLCASSSAGDEQFFGPGTRLTVL.

This clonotype was observed at least ten times. The chain combines TRBV7-2 with TRBJ1-2; possibly TRBD1 for D (5 bases). The CDR3 loop spans 14 amino acids. CDR1 is SGHTA and CDR2 is FQGNSA in the germline V gene. V lost 6 bases and J 6 bases, leaving 17 bases between the germline ends. In DNA, the CDR3 is TGTGCCAGCAGTTACCTTGAGGGGTCTGATGGCTACACCTTC. Translation: CASSYLEGSDGYTF.

In its sample, this clonotype was seen many times. The chain couples TRBV7-2 to TRBJ2-1; weak D call: TRBD1 (6 bases). Germline V gene data show CDR1 as SGHTA and CDR2 as FQGNSA. This CDR3 has 14 amino acids. Between the trimmed V and J ends, which lost 3 bases and 7 bases, there was a span of 13 bases. The chain's CDR3 is CASSLKWGQNEQFF. Here the CDR3 DNA reads TGTGCCAGCAGCTTGAAGTGGGGACAAAATGAGCAGTTCTTC.

The chain is built from TRBV28 and TRBJ1-2; unclear D gene. The germline gives CDR1 MDHEN, CDR2 SYDVKM. This CDR3 has 12 amino acids. Trimming shortened V by 2 bases and J by 5 bases, and 6 bases separated the two germline ends. The CDR3, as DNA: TGTGCCAGCAGTTTAGTCTCGTATGGCTACACCTTC. As protein: CASSLVSYGYTF.

Written as DNA, the CDR3 is TGCAGTGCTAGTCTAGCGTCACAGTACTTC. Amino acids: CSASLASQYF. The chain links TRBV20-1 to TRBJ2-5; perhaps TRBD2 as D (6 bases). The CDR3 has 10 residues. The germline V gene encodes CDR1 DFQATT and CDR2 SNEGSKA (reference sequence). Between the trimmed V and J ends, which lost 3 bases and 11 bases, there was a span of 10 bases.

Concerning this clonotype: The junction and the germline gene differ at one end; a read error may be behind it. The rearrangement uses TRBV15 and TRBJ2-7; D is perhaps TRBD2 (6 bases). This CDR3 region has 14 residues. CDR1 LNHNV and CDR2 YYDKDF come from the germline V gene (reference sequence). CDR3 DNA sequence: TGTACCACCAGCGCGGGGCATGACTCCTACGAGCAGTACTTC. Amino acid sequence: CTTSAGHDSYEQYF.